These 17 T cell receptor beta chains were all obtained from the same sample, sequenced in a study of siplizumab effects on memory and regulatory T cells. Measured with immunoSEQ multiplex PCR; TCRdb has only the in-frame clones, and not every one. Of around 61,000 clones detected, about 98% appear once; the ten largest clones hold roughly 1.1%. Sequenced input: naive CD8+ T cells sorted from blood. Every receptor here comes from a human donor in good health.

The chain joins TRBV4-1 to TRBJ2-5; D gene unclear. The J call may be mistaken, given a closer DNA end match to TRBJ2-7. The V gene's germline CDR1 is MGHRA and CDR2 YSYEKL. This CDR3 comprises 15 residues. The CDR3 sequence: CASSQGRVSSYEQYF. The CDR3 coding sequence is TGCGCCAGCAGCCAAGGTAGAGTTAGCTCCTACGAGCAGTACTTC.

This chain uses TRBV4-1 with TRBJ2-5, with TRBD2 identical over 13 bases. Germline V lookup: CDR1 MGHRA, CDR2 YSYEKL. The CDR3 sequence is 19 residues long. With V trimmed by 0 bases and J by 5 bases, 12 bases remained unmatched. The CDR3 loop is CASSQDEVLAGGPGETQYF. CDR3 coding DNA: TGCGCCAGCAGCCAAGATGAGGTACTAGCGGGAGGGCCGGGTGAGACCCAGTACTTC.

This clone was observed once. The V gene is TRBV6-6, the J gene TRBJ2-4, with no clear D. Germline loops: CDR1 MNHNY, CDR2 SVGAGI (reference sequence). With 2 bases removed from V and 0 bases from J, the gap between germline ends came to 8 bases. This CDR3 is 15 amino acids long. CDR3 DNA: TGTGCCAGCAGTTACGGCAGATTAGCCAAAAACATTCAGTACTTC. Translating gives CASSYGRLAKNIQYF.

The chain recombines TRBV27 with TRBJ2-1, with TRBD1 matching over 7 bases. Unmatched junction bases numbered 3, after V lost 8 bases and J lost 8 bases. The CDR3 runs to 11 residues. Looked up from germline, CDR1 is MNHEY and CDR2 is SMNVEV (reference sequence). For the CDR3, the DNA is TGTGCCAGCGGGACAGTCCATGAGCAGTTCTTC. Translation: CASGTVHEQFF.

The rearrangement links TRBV6-1 to TRBJ1-5; 7 bases line up with TRBD1. V shed 1 base and J 3 bases; nucleotides not matched to a gene: 6. The CDR3 spans 16 residues. Looked up from germline, CDR1 is MNHNS and CDR2 is SASEGT. The CDR3 sequence is CASSEDYRGYNQPQHF. The CDR3 DNA follows: TGTGCCAGCAGTGAAGACTACAGGGGTTACAATCAGCCCCAGCATTTT.

V usage is TRBV27 and J usage is TRBJ1-2; 7 positions agree with TRBD1. CDR1 MNHEY and CDR2 SMNVEV come from the germline V gene (reference sequence). J gave up 6 bases and V 4 bases, and 5 bases lay outside the gene matches. The CDR3 sequence is 13 residues long. The DNA of the CDR3 is TGTGCCAGCAGTTGGACAGGAGAAGATGGCTACACCTTC. Translation gives CASSWTGEDGYTF.

The rearrangement links TRBV6-1 to TRBJ2-5; no firm D call. With 1 base removed from V and 6 bases from J, the gap between germline ends came to 9 bases. CDR1 MNHNS and CDR2 SASEGT come from the germline V gene. CDR3 length: 13 residues. The chain's CDR3 is CASSEDGGKTQYF. In DNA, the CDR3 is TGTGCCAGCAGTGAAGACGGTGGAAAGACCCAGTACTTC.

On this clone itself: Different DNA sequences within this sample yield the same CDR3. The J gene is TRBJ2-5, the V gene TRBV15; D call uncertain. The CDR3 spans 14 residues. Trimming removed 5 bases from V and 4 bases from J, with 14 bases in between. Germline lookup yields CDR1 LNHNV and CDR2 YYDKDF (reference sequence). CDR3 DNA: TGTGCCACCAGCGTCCACAGCTATCCAGAGACCCAGTACTTC. This gives the protein CATSVHSYPETQYF.

This chain connects TRBV10-3 to TRBJ2-7, with 7 positions matching TRBD1. Germline V gene lookup returns CDR1 ENHRY and CDR2 SYGVKD. J lost 2 bases, V lost 2 bases, and 6 bases had no gene match. The CDR3 loop spans 15 amino acids. Written as DNA, the CDR3 is TGTGCCATCAGTGAGACCGGGACAGTCGCCTACGAGCAGTACTTC. This codes for CAISETGTVAYEQYF.

This clone was observed a handful of times. The gene calls are TRBV2 and TRBJ2-7; D call uncertain. The CDR3 totals 10 residues. V was pared by 9 bases and J by 6 bases, with 9 bases between. Germline V gene sequence: CDR1 SNHLY, CDR2 FYNNEI. CDR3 amino acids: CASQQAEQYF. As DNA, the CDR3 is TGTGCCAGTCAGCAGGCCGAGCAGTACTTC.

This sequence joins TRBV27 and TRBJ2-7; unclear D gene. Germline values: CDR1 MNHEY, CDR2 SMNVEV (reference sequence). The V and J ends lost 2 bases and 6 bases respectively, with 5 bases between them. The CDR3 spans 11 residues. This CDR3 is CASSLGGEQYF. As DNA, the CDR3 is TGTGCCAGCAGTTTAGGTGGCGAGCAGTACTTC.

The gene calls are TRBV6-6 and TRBJ2-7, with D hard to call. Germline values: CDR1 MNHNY, CDR2 SVGAGI (reference sequence). V shed 6 bases and J shed 3 bases, with 6 bases lying between them. This CDR3 region has 11 residues. The CDR3 sequence: CASRASYEQYF. CDR3 bases: TGTGCCAGCAGGGCCAGCTACGAGCAGTACTTC.

This chain uses TRBV10-1 with TRBJ2-1, with TRBD2 matching 11 bases. Losses at the gene ends were 3 bases for V and 5 bases for J; bases not matched to a gene: 0. Germline loops: CDR1 WNHNN, CDR2 SYGVQD (reference sequence). This CDR3 contains 14 residues. CDR3 sequence (DNA): TGCGCCAGCAGTGAACTAGCGGGAGACAATGAGCAGTTCTTC. It codes for CASSELAGDNEQFF.

This chain joins TRBV9 and TRBJ1-5, with a weak D call TRBD1 (5 bases). The length of the CDR3 is 15 residues. Between the trimmed V and J ends, which lost 3 bases and 7 bases, there was a span of 17 bases. The V gene's germline CDR1 is SGDLS and CDR2 YYNGEE. The CDR3 is CASSAQGGDEQPQHF. CDR3 nucleotides: TGTGCCAGCAGCGCCCAAGGAGGGGACGAGCAGCCCCAGCATTTT.

The V gene is TRBV5-8, the J gene TRBJ2-5, with 10 bases lining up with TRBD1. The CDR3 runs to 14 residues. CDR1 is SGHTS and CDR2 is YDEGEE in the germline V gene. V trimming: 0 bases; J trimming: 5 bases; junction bases outside the gene matches: 1. CDR3 coding DNA: TGTGCCAGCAGCTTGGGACAGGGGGCTGAGACCCAGTACTTC. It yields the protein CASSLGQGAETQYF.

The chain is built from TRBV30 and TRBJ2-3, with 7 bases aligning to TRBD2. The germline V gene encodes CDR1 GTSNPN and CDR2 SVGIG (reference sequence). The CDR3 extends over 12 amino acids. J lost 4 bases, V lost 2 bases, and 0 bases had no gene match. This chain's CDR3 is CAWSTSADTQYF. For the CDR3, the DNA is TGTGCCTGGAGTACTAGCGCAGATACGCAGTATTTT.

The CDR3 DNA reads TGTGCCAGCAGTGAGGTCGAGGAGCCCTACAATGAGCAGTTCTTC. Translated: CASSEVEEPYNEQFF. The J gene is TRBJ2-1, the V gene TRBV6-1; D unclear. The CDR3 length is 15 residues. CDR1 and CDR2 (germline): MNHNS, SASEGT. V gave up 3 bases and J gave up 2 bases, with 11 bases separating them.